Below, 5 T cell receptor beta chains from the same sample are listed, as sequenced in a study of T cell repertoires in cytomegalovirus infection. Antigens of these TCRs are unknown. MiXCR, run by TCRdb on the reads, gives a single entry per CDR3 protein. Seen here are roughly 860,000 distinct CDR3 sequences, about 31% observed once, and the top ten hold around 12%. The sequenced sample was cultured CD8+ T cells from PBMCs, obtained from culture after CMV antigen stimulation. The source is a human donor in good health (CMV status not recorded). Some clones in this sample may be carry-over from other donors' samples.

This chain joins TRBV29-1 and TRBJ2-7; 7 nucleotides line up with TRBD1. Germline assignment: CDR1 SQVTM and CDR2 ANQGSEA. The V gene end was trimmed by 6 bases and the J gene end by 3 bases; junction bases not matched to a gene: 11. This CDR3 has 14 residues. CDR3 protein: CSVVPWDSYYEQYF. The CDR3 bases are TGCAGCGTCGTTCCATGGGACAGTTACTACGAGCAGTACTTC.

CDR3 region: CASRRVNTGELFF. The CDR3 DNA follows: TGTGCCAGCCGCAGGGTGAACACCGGGGAGCTGTTTTTT. This sequence joins TRBV13 and TRBJ2-2; the D gene is possibly TRBD1 (5 bases). Germline values: CDR1 PRHDT, CDR2 FYEKMQ (reference sequence). This CDR3 is built from 13 residues. V lost 8 bases, J lost 1 base, and 8 bases lay in between.

This rearrangement joins TRBV5-1 to TRBJ1-2; 7 positions agree with TRBD1. Per the germline V gene, CDR1 is SGHRS and CDR2 is YFSETQ. CDR3 length: 15 amino acids. After removal of 3 bases from V and 5 bases from J, the junction contained 10 bases not matched to a gene. The CDR3 here is CASSWTEGTEYGYTF. The CDR3 nucleotides are TGCGCCAGCAGCTGGACGGAAGGGACAGAGTATGGCTACACCTTC.

This sequence joins TRBV6-2 or TRBV6-3 and TRBJ1-1, with 9 bases fitting TRBD1. With V trimmed by 2 bases and J by 1 base, 5 bases remained unmatched. The CDR3 is made up of 16 amino acids. Germline CDR1 reads MNHEY; CDR2 reads SVGEGT. The CDR3 DNA is TGTGCCAGCAGTTACCTGCCGGGACAGGGGAACACTGAAGCTTTCTTT. It yields the protein CASSYLPGQGNTEAFF.

The rearrangement uses TRBV7-9 and TRBJ2-7, with a possible D match to TRBD1 (5 bases). CDR3 size: 13 residues. Deletions cut 5 bases from V and 1 base from J, with 9 bases between. Germline V gives CDR1 SEHNR, CDR2 FQNEAQ (reference sequence). The CDR3 sequence: CASSEQDSYEQYF. In nucleotides, the CDR3 is TGTGCCAGCAGCGAACAGGATTCCTACGAGCAGTACTTC.